This TCR beta chain was captured in a study of T-cell memory formation after mild COVID-19. Study background: Largely, the TCR clusters proved donor specific.

Germline-derived CDR1 and CDR2 are MGHRA and YSYEKL. CDR3 length equals 18 residues. Unmatched junction bases numbered 10, after V lost 4 bases and J lost 0 bases. This clonotype was counted between two and nine times. TCRdb used MiXCR to reprocess the 5' RACE reads, holding one entry per CDR3 protein. This sample yields about 410,000 distinct CDR3 sequences, of which about 22% are seen a single time; roughly 13% belongs to the top ten. The clonotype was recovered from an adult woman who had mild COVID-19 (a few samples of this study predate the infection). Cell type and time point are not known. The sequenced sample was PBMCs or a T cell subset sorted from them (not recorded which). The V gene is TRBV4-1, the J gene TRBJ2-1; 9 positions agree with TRBD2. CDR3 residues: CASSRLGSGGSSYNEQFF. CDR3 DNA: TGCGCCAGCAGCCGACTGGGAAGCGGGGGGTCCTCCTACAATGAGCAGTTCTTC.